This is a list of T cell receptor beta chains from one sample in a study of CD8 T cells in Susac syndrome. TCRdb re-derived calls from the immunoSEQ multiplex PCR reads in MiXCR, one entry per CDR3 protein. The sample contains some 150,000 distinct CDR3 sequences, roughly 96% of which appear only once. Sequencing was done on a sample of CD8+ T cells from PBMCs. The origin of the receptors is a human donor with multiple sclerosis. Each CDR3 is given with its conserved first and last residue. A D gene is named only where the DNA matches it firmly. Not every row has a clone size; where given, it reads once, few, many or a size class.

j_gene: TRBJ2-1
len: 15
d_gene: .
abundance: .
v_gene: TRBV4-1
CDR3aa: CASSQVAGTYNEQFF
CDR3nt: TGCGCCAGCAGCCAGGTGGCAGGGACGTACAATGAGCAGTTCTTC

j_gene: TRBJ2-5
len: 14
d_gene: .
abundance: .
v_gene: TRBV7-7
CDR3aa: CASSWDLEGETQYF
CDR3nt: TGTGCTAGCAGCTGGGACCTCGAGGGGGAGACCCAGTACTTC

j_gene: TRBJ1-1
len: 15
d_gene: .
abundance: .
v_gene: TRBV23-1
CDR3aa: CASSQSIGGRTEAFF
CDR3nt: TGCGCCAGCAGTCAATCGATAGGGGGGCGGACTGAAGCTTTCTTT

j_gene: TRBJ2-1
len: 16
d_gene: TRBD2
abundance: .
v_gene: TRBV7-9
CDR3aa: CASSVVTLAGGNEQFF
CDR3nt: TGTGCCAGCAGCGTAGTCACCCTAGCGGGGGGGAATGAGCAGTTCTTC

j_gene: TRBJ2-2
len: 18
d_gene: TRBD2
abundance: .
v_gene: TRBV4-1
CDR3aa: CASSQGGLAGMNTGELFF
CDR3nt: TGCGCCAGCAGCCAAGGGGGACTAGCGGGGATGAACACCGGGGAGCTGTTTTTT

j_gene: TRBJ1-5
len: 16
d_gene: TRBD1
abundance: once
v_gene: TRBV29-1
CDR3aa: CSVLLGGDSVGQPQHF
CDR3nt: TGCAGCGTCCTCCTTGGTGGGGACAGCGTTGGTCAGCCCCAGCATTTT

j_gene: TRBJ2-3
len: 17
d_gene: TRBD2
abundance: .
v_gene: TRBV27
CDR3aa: CASSFSTSGGKGDTQYF
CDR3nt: TGTGCCAGCAGTTTCTCGACTAGCGGGGGGAAAGGAGATACGCAGTATTTT

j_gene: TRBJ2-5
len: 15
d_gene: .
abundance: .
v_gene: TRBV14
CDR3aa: CASSHLTESPETQYF
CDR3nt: TGTGCCAGCAGCCATCTAACGGAATCCCCAGAGACCCAGTACTTC

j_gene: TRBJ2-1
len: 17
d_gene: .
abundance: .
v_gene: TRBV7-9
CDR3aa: CASSLASRTAAYNEQFF
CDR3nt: TGTGCCAGCAGCTTAGCGTCCAGGACGGCAGCTTACAATGAGCAGTTCTTC

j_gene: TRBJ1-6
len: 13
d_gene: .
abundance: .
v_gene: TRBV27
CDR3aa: CASSFPGDHHLHF
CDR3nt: TGTGCCAGCAGTTTCCCGGGGGACCATCACCTCCACTTT

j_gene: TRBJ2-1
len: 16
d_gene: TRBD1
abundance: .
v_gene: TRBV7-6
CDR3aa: CASSPPRTGPNNEQFF
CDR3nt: TGTGCCAGCAGCCCTCCCCGGACAGGGCCTAACAATGAGCAGTTCTTC

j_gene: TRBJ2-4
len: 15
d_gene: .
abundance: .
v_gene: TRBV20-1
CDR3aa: CSARDGLRRRNIQYF
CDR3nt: TGCAGTGCTAGAGATGGGTTACGTCGTCGAAACATTCAGTACTTC

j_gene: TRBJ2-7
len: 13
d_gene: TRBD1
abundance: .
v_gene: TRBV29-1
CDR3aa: CSVIPGQGYEQYF
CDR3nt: TGCAGCGTTATTCCGGGACAGGGCTACGAGCAGTACTTC

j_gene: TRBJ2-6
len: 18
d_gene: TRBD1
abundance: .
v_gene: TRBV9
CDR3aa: CASSVPGQASPGANVLTF
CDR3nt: TGTGCCAGCAGCGTACCGGGACAGGCTTCTCCTGGGGCCAACGTCCTGACTTTC

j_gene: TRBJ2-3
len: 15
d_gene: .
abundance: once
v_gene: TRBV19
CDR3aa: CASSVAPASTDTQYF
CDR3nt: TGTGCCAGTAGTGTAGCACCGGCAAGCACAGATACGCAGTATTTT

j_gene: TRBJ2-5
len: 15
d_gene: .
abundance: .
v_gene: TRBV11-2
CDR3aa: CASSLGPRGLETQYF
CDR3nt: TGTGCCAGCAGCTTAGGCCCCAGAGGGTTAGAGACCCAGTACTTC

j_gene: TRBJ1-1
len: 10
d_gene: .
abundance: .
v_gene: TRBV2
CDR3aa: CASSEARAFF
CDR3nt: TGTGCCAGCAGTGAAGCGCGTGCTTTCTTT

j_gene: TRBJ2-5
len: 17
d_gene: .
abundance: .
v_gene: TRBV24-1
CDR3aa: CATSDSPQGGGKETQYF
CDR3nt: TGTGCCACCAGTGACTCACCCCAGGGAGGCGGAAAAGAGACCCAGTACTTC

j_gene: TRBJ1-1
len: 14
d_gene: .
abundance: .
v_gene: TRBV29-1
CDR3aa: CSVDARHMNTEAFF
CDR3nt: TGCAGCGTTGACGCCAGACACATGAACACTGAAGCTTTCTTT

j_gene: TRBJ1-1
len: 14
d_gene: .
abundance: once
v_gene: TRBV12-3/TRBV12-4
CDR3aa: CASSLWETGTEAFF
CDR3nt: TGTGCCAGCAGTTTATGGGAGACGGGGACTGAAGCTTTCTTT

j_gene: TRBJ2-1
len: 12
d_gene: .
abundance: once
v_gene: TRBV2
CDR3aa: CASSERLPSPFF
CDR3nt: TGTGCCAGCAGTGAAAGGTTACCTTCTCCGTTCTTC

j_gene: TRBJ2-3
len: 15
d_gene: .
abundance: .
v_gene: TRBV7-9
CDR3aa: CASTESGSTTDTQYF
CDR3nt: TGTGCCAGCACCGAGTCCGGGTCTACCACAGATACGCAGTATTTT

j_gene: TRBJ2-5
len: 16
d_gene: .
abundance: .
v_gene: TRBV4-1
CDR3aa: CASSHKPGTNWETQYF
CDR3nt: TGCGCCAGCAGCCACAAACCGGGAACCAACTGGGAGACCCAGTACTTC

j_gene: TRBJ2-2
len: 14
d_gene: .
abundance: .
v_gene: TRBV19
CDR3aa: CASSMTTGLGELFF
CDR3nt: TGTGCCAGTAGTATGACGACAGGACTCGGGGAGCTGTTTTTT

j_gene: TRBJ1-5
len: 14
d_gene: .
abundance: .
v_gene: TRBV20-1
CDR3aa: CSAHSSDDYQPQHF
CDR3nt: TGCAGTGCTCACAGCTCGGATGATTATCAGCCCCAGCATTTT

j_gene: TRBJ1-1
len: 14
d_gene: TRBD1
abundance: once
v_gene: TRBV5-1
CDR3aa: CASSSGQGRTEAFF
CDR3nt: TGCGCCAGCAGCTCCGGACAGGGGCGAACTGAAGCTTTCTTT

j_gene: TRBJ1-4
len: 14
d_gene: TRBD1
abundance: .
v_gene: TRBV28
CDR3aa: CASSLSGGGEKLFF
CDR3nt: TGTGCCAGCAGTTTATCAGGGGGCGGTGAAAAACTGTTTTTT

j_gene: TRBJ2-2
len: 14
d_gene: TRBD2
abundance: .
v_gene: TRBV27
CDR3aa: CAGSSGDYTGELFF
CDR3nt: TGTGCCGGTTCTAGCGGGGACTACACCGGGGAGCTGTTTTTT